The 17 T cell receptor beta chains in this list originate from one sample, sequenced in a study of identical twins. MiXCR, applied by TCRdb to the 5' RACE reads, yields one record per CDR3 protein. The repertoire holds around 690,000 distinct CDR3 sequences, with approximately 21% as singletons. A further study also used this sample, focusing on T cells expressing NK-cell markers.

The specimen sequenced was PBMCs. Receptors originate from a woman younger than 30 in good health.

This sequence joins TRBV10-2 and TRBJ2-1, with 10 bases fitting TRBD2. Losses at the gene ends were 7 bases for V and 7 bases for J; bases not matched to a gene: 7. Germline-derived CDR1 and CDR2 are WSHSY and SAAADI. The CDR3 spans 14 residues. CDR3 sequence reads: CASTGTSVGNEQFF. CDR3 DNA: TGCGCCAGCACGGGGACTAGCGTAGGGAATGAGCAGTTCTTC.

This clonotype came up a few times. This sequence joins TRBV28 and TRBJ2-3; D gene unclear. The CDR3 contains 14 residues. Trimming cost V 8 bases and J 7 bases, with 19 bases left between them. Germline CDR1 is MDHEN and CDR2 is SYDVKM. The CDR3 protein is CASQVGTLRNTQYF. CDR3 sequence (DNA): TGTGCCAGCCAGGTCGGAACCCTACGGAATACGCAGTATTTT.

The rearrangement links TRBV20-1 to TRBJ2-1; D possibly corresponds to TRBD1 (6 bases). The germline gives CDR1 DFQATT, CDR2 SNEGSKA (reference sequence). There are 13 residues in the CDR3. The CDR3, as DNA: TGCGGTTCGACAGGCAGCTCTTACAATGAGCAGTTCTTC. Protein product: CGSTGSSYNEQFF.

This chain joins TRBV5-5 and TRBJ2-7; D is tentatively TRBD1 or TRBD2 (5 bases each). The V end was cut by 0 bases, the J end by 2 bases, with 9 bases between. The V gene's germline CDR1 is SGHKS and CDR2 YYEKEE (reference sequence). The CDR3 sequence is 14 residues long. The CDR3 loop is CASSLDPGPYEQYF. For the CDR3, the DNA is TGTGCCAGCAGCTTGGACCCGGGACCCTACGAGCAGTACTTC.

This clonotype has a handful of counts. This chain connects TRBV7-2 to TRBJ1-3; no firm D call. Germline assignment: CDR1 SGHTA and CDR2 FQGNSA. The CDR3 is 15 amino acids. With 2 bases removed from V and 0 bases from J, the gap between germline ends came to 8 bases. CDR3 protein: CASSLSTVSGNTIYF. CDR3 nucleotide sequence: TGTGCCAGCAGCTTATCTACAGTCTCTGGAAACACCATATATTTT.

CDR3 region: CSASRRYSNQPQHF. CDR3 sequence (DNA): TGCAGTGCTAGTCGGCGGTATAGCAATCAGCCCCAGCATTTT. The chain uses TRBV20-1 and TRBJ1-5; D unclear. V shed 3 bases and J shed 0 bases, with 9 bases lying between them. The CDR3 runs 14 residues. Germline CDR1 reads DFQATT; CDR2 reads SNEGSKA (reference sequence).

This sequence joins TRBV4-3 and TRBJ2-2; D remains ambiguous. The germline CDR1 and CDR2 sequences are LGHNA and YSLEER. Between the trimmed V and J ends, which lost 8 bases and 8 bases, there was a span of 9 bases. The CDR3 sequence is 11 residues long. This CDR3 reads CASGFGGELFF. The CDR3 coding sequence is TGCGCCAGCGGGTTCGGTGGGGAGCTGTTTTTT.

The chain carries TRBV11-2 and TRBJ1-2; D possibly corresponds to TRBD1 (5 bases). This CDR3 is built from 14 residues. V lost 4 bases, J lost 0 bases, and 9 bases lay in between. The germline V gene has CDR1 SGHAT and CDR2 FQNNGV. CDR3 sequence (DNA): TGTGCCAGCAGCTGGGGGGGGACTAACTATGGCTACACCTTC. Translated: CASSWGGTNYGYTF. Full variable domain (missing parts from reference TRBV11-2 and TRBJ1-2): EAGVAQSPRYKIIEKRQSVAFWCNPISGHATLYWYQQILGQGPKLLIQFQNNGVVDDSQLPKDRFSAERLKGVDSTLKIQPAKLEDSAVYLCASSWGGTNYGYTFGSGTRLTVV.

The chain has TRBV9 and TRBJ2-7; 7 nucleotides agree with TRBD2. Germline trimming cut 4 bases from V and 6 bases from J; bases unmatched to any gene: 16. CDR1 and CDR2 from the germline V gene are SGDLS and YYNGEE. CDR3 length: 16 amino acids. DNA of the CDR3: TGTGCCAGCAGCCAAGGTTCAGGGACTATCCCTGGCGAGCAGTACTTC. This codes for CASSQGSGTIPGEQYF.

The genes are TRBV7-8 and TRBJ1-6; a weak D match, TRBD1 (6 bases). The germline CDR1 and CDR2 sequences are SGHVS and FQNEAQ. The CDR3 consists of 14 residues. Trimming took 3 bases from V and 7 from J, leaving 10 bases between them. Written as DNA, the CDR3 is TGTGCCAGCAGCTTTTACAGGGTGAATTCACCCCTCCACTTT. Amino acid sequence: CASSFYRVNSPLHF.

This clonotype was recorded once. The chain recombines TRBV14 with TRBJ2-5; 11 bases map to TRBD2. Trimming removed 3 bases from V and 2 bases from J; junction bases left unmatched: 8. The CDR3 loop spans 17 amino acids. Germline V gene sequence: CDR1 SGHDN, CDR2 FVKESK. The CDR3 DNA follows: TGTGCCAGCAGCCACACTAGCGGGAGAGGGCTTCAAGAGACCCAGTACTTC. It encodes CASSHTSGRGLQETQYF.

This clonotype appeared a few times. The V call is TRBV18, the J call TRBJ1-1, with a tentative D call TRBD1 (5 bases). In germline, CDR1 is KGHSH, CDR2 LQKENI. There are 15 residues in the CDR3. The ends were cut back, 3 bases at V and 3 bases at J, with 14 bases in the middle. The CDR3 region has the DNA TGTGCCAGCTCACCGACAGAGGTCGGGGACACTGAAGCTTTCTTT. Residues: CASSPTEVGDTEAFF.

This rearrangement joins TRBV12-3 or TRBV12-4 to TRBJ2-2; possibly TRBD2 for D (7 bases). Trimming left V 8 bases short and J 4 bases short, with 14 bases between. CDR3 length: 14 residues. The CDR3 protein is CASWFGGATGELFF. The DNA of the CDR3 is TGTGCCAGCTGGTTTGGGGGGGCCACCGGGGAGCTGTTTTTT.

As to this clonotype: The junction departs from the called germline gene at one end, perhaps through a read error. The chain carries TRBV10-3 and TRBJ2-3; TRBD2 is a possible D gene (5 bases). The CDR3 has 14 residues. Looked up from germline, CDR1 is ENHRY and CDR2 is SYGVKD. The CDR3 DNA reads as TGTGCCATCACAACCGGGATTAGCACAGATACGCTGTATTTT. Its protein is CAITTGISTDTLYF.

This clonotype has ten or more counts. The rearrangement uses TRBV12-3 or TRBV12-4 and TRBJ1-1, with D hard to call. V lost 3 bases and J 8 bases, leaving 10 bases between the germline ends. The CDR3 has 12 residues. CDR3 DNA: TGTGCCAGCAGTTTTCGGCGTACCGAAGCTTTCTTT. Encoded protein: CASSFRRTEAFF.

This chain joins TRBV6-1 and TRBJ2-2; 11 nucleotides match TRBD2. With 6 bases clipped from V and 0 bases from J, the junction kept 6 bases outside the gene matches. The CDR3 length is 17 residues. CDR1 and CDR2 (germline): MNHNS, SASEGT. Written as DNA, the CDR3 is TGTGCCAGCAGACGGACTAGCGGGTTTACGAACACCGGGGAGCTGTTTTTT. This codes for CASRRTSGFTNTGELFF.

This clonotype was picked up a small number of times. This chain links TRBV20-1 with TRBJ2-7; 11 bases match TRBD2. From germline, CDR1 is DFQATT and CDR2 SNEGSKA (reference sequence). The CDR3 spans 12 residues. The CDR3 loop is CSYWGTSGEQYF. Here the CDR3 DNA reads TGCAGCTACTGGGGGACTAGCGGCGAGCAGTACTTC.